This TCR beta chain was recorded in a study of T cell responses to AZD1222 COVID-19 vaccine. Study findings and constraints: White British ancestry dominated among donors, who included more females, and clonal diversity was possibly underestimated. Just a handful of AZD1222 recipients tested seropositive at baseline.

V was clipped by 2 bases and J by 4 bases, with 5 bases between them. From germline, CDR1 is MGHRA and CDR2 YSYEKL. The CDR3 is 13 amino acids. A word on this clone: Its specificity is not known.

Sequenced by immunoSEQ multiplex PCR; TCRdb stores in-frame clones only, minus some. The sample lists roughly 120,000 clones; approximately 83% were seen once. The rearrangement uses TRBV4-1 and TRBJ1-4; D is ambiguous. Sequenced here: peripheral blood, sampled on day 0 of MenACWY control vaccination. The source of this sequence is an adult in good health. CDR3 bases: TGCGCCAGCAGCCAATGGCGTAATGAAAAACTGTTTTTT. This sequence encodes CASSQWRNEKLFF.